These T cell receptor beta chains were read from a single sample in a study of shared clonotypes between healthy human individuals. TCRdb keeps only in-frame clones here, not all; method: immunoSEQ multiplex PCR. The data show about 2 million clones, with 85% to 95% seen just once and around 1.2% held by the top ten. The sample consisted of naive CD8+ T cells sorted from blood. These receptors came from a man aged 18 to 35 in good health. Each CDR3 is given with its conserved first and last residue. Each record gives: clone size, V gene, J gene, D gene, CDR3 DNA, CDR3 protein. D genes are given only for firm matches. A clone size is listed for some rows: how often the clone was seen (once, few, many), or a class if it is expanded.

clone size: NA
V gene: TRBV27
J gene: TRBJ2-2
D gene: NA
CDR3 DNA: TGTGCCAGCAGTTCCCGCAGGGTGGCCGGGGAGCTGTTTTTT
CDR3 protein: CASSSRRVAGELFF

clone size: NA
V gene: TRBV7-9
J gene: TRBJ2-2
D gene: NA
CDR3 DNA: TGTGCCAGCAGCTACACAAGTGGGCTTAACACCGGGGAGCTGTTTTTT
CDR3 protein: CASSYTSGLNTGELFF

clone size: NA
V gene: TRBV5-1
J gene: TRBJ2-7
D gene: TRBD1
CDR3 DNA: TGCGCCAGCAGCTCGCTATCAGGGGGAGCCAGTTACTACGAGCAGTACTTC
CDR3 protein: CASSSLSGGASYYEQYF

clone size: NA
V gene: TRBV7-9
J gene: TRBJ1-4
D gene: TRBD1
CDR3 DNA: TGTGCCAGCAGCTTATTCCGAGGGGGACAGGGGCTGAATGAAAAACTGTTTTTT
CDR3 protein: CASSLFRGGQGLNEKLFF

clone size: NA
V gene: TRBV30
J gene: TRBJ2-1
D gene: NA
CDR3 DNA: TGTGCCTGGAGTGAGGCTGCCTCCTACAATGAGCAGTTCTTC
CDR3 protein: CAWSEAASYNEQFF

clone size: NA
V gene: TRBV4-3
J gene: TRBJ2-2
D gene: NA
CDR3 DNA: TGCGCCAGCAGCCAACGGGTTGGGGGGAACACCGGGGAGCTGTTTTTT
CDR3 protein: CASSQRVGGNTGELFF

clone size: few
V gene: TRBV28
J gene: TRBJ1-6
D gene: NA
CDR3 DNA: TGTGCCAGCAGTTTAGAGGATGATTCACCCCTCCACTTT
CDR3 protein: CASSLEDDSPLHF

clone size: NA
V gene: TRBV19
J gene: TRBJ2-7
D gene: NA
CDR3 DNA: TGTGCCAGTAGTATCGGGACTTCCTACGAGCAGTACTTC
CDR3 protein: CASSIGTSYEQYF

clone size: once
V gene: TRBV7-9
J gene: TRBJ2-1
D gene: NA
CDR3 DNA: TGTGCCAGCAGCTTAGGGGTGGAGAGCGGGTGGTTGTACAATGAGCAGTTCTTC
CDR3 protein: CASSLGVESGWLYNEQFF

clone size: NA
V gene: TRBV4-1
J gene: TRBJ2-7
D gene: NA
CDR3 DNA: TGCGCCAGCAGCCAAGGTGTGATGTCAACCTACGAGCAGTACTTC
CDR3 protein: CASSQGVMSTYEQYF

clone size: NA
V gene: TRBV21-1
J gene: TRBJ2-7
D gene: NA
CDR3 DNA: TGTGCCAGCAGCAAACGTCACCTCATCTACTACGAGCAGTACTTC
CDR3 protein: CASSKRHLIYYEQYF

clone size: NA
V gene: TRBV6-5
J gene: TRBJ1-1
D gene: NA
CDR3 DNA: TGTGCCAGCAGTCCCGGGGGGGGGATGATGACTGAAGCTTTCTTT
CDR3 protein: CASSPGGGMMTEAFF